This T cell receptor (beta chain) comes out of a study of glioma-infiltrating T cells after dendritic cell vaccination. Study-level results: Only a small number of patients had complete blood and tumor samples.

Time point reported: after dendritic cell vaccination, including at tumor progression/relapse. Fresh-frozen tumor tissue and more than two years of survival data were available for all. The immunoSEQ assay amplified TCRB CDR3 from up to roughly 2 ug DNA. The primer mix had 60 V beta and 13 J beta primers. Sequencing was performed with immunoSEQ multiplex PCR; in TCRdb, only in-frame clones are kept and a portion is missing. The data show 50,000 to 70,000 clones, about four fifths seen once. With regard to this clone: Its antigen remains unidentified.

The CDR3 spans 12 residues. The germline gives CDR1 SNHLY, CDR2 FYNNEI. With 8 bases clipped from V and 8 bases from J, the junction kept 7 bases outside the gene matches. The chain uses TRBV2 and TRBJ1-2, with TRBD1 matching over 8 bases. Source: blood, taken after dendritic cell vaccination. The receptor was isolated from a human donor with glioblastoma. CDR3 loop: CASLWTGQGYTF. The CDR3 coding sequence is TGTGCCAGCCTCTGGACAGGGCAAGGCTACACCTTC.